The clone carrying this TCR beta chain showed up many times. The antigen is not known. The TCR beta CDR3 region was amplified from genomic DNA, with two rounds of multiplex PCR being used for the amplification. Gene-specific TRBV and TRBJ primers were used in PCR round one. TCRdb re-called the multiplex PCR reads through MiXCR, storing one row per CDR3 protein. The sample shows roughly 13,000 distinct CDR3 sequences, 25% to 30% of them seen only once. The sample belongs to a study of prognosis after radiotherapy for stage I lung cancer. Overall study context: In about 13 patients the tumors were adenocarcinoma, and in several they were squamous cell carcinoma. Radiotherapy was SBRT in 3 to 5 fractions with a biologically effective dose of at least 100 Gy. Findings and caveats of the study: Differences in TRBV and TRBJ gene usage were reportedly observed between patients with and without metastases.

Germline CDR1 is MNHNS and CDR2 is SASEGT. The ends were cut back, 6 bases at V and 0 bases at J, with 12 bases in the middle. This CDR3 contains 15 residues. Sample collection consisted of 6 to 7 milliliters of peripheral blood drawn at each of two time points. This receptor was taken from a donor older than 45 with non-small cell lung cancer. The J gene is TRBJ1-5, the V gene TRBV6-1; tentatively, D is TRBD1 (6 bases). The sequenced sample was PBMCs, obtained before or after stereotactic body radiation therapy (not recorded which). The CDR3: CASRRQVNSNQPQHF. The CDR3 DNA follows: TGTGCCAGCAGGCGACAGGTTAATAGCAATCAGCCCCAGCATTTT.